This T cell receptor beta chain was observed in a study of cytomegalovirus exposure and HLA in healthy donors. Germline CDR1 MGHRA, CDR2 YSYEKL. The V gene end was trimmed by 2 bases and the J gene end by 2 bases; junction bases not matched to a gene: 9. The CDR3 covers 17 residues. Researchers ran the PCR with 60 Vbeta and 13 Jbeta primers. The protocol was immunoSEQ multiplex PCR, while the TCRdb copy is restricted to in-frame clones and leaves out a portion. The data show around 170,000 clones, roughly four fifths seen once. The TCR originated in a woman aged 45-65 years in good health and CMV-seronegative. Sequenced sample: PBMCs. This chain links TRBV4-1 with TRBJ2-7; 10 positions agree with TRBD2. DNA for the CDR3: TGCGCCAGCAGCCAATCTCTCACTAGCGGGAAAACCTACGAGCAGTACTTC. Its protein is CASSQSLTSGKTYEQYF.